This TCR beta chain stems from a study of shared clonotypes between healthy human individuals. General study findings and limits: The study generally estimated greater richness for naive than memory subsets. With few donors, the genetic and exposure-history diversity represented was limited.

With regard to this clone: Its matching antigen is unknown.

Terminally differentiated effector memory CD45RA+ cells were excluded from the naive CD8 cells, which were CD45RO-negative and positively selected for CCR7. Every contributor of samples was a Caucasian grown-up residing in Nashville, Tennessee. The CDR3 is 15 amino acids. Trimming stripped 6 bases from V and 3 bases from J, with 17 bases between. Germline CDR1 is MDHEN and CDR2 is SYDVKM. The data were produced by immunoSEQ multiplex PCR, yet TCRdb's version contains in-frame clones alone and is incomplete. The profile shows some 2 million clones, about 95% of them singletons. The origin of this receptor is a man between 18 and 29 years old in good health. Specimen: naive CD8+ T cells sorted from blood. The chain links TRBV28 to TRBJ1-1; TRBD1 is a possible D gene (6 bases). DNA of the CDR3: TGTGCCAGCAGCCTTTGGGTTGAGGGGGACACTGAAGCTTTCTTT. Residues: CASSLWVEGDTEAFF.